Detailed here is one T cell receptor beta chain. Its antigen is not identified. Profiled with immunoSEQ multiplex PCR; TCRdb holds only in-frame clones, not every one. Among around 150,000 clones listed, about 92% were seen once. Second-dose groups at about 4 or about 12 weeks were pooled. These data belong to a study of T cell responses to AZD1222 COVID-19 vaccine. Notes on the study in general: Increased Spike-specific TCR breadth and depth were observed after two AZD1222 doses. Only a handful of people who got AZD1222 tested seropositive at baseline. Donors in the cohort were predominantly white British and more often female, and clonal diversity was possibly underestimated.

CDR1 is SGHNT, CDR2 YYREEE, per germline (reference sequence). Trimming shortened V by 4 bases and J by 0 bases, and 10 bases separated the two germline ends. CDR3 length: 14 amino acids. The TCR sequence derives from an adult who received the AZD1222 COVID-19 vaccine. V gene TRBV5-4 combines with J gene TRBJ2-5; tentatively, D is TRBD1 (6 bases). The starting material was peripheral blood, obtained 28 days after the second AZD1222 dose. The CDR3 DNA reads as TGTGCCAGCAGCCCAGGACAGAACCAAGAGACCCAGTACTTC. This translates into CASSPGQNQETQYF.